This TCR beta chain was retrieved from a study of beta chain features in type 1 diabetes. On the study more broadly: No patient-donor differences in age, gender, total cells or subset yield. Study outcomes and limitations: TCRB CDR3s from Type 1 diabetes patients were moderately but significantly shorter in all four CD4+ subsets. Within the patient group, naive, central memory and Treg TCRB repertoires appeared more similar to each other than within healthy donors.

The germline V and J ends were trimmed by 3 bases and 4 bases, with 15 bases remaining between them. This CDR3 has 15 amino acids. Looked up from germline, CDR1 is MNHNS and CDR2 is SASEGT. Sorting of CD4+ naive, central memory, regulatory and stem cell-like memory cells was performed via CD45RO/CCR7/CD25/CD127/CD95/CD27. The study reverse transcribed the entire isolated RNA, so it sequenced expressed TCRB transcripts. Sequenced by immunoSEQ multiplex PCR; TCRdb stores in-frame clones only, minus some. The sample consists of roughly 24,000 clones, 50% to 60% of them appearing once. Points on this clone: Its antigen is as yet unknown.

Specimen: stem cell memory CD4+ T cells from blood. This receptor was obtained from a man aged 18 to 29 with type 1 diabetes. V usage is TRBV6-1 and J usage is TRBJ1-2; possible D gene TRBD1, 5 bases. The CDR3 sequence: CASSEQPGLTYGYTF. CDR3 nucleotide sequence: TGTGCCAGCAGTGAGCAGCCAGGGCTTACCTATGGCTACACCTTC.